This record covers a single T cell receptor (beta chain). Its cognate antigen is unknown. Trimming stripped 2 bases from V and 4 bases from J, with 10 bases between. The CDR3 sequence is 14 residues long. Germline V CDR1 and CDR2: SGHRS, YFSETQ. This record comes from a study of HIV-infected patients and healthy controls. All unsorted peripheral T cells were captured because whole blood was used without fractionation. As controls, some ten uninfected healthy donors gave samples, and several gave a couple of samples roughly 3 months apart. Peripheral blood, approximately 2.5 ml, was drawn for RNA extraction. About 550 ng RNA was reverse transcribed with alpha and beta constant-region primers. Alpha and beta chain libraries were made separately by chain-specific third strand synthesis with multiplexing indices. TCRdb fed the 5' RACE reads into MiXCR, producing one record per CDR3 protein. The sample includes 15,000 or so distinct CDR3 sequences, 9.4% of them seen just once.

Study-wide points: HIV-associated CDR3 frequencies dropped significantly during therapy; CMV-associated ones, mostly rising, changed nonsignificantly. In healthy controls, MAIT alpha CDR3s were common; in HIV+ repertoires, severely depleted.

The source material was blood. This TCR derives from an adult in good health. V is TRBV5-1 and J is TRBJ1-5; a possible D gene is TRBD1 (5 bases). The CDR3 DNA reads TGCGCCAGCAGCTTAACGGGGGAAAATCAGCCCCAGCATTTT. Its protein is CASSLTGENQPQHF. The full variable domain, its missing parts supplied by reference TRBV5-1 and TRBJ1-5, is KAGVTQTPRYLIKTRGQQVTLSCSPISGHRSVSWYQQTPGQGLQFLFEYFSETQRNKGNFPGRFSGRQFSNSRSEMNVSTLELGDSALYLCASSLTGENQPQHFGDGTRLSIL.